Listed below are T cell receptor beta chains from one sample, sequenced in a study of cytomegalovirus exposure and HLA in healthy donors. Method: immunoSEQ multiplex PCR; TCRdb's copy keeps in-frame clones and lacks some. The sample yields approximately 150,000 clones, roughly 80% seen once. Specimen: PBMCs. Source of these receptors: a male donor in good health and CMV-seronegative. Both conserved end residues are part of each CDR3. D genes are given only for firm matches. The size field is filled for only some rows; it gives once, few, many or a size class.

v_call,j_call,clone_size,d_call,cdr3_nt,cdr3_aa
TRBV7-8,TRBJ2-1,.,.,TGTGCCAGCAGGTTGTCTACAGATGAGCAGTTCTTC,CASRLSTDEQFF
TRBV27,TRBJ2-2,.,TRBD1,TGTGCCAGCGGAAGACAGGGGCGCACCGGGGAGCTGTTTTTT,CASGRQGRTGELFF
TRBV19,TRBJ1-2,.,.,TGTGCCAGTAGTATACCGGGGGTCTCCTATGGCTACACCTTC,CASSIPGVSYGYTF
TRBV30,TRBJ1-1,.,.,TGTGCCTGGAGTGGAAACAGGAACACTGAAGCTTTCTTT,CAWSGNRNTEAFF
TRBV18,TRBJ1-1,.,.,TGTGCCAGTGTATTCGCGGTCTGGCGGGAGAACACTGAAGCTTTCTTT,CASVFAVWRENTEAFF
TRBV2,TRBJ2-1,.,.,TGTGCCAGCAGCGACGTCCGGGACAATGAGCAGTTCTTC,CASSDVRDNEQFF
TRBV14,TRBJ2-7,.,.,TGTGCCAGCGGGGCGGGACAGTCCTACGAGCAGTACTTC,CASGAGQSYEQYF
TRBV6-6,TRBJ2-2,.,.,TGTGCCAGCATCCAGGGTACCGGGGAGCTGTTTTTT,CASIQGTGELFF
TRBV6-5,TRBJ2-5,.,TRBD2,TGTGCCAGCAGTTCGGGACTAGCAGGCCGAGAGACCCAGTACTTC,CASSSGLAGRETQYF
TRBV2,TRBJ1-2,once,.,TGTGCCAGCGTCCGGGACACCAACTATGGCTACCCCTTC,CASVRDTNYGYPF
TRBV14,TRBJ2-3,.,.,TGTGCCAGCAGCCAAGTAGCGTACGCTAGCACAGATACGCAGTATTTT,CASSQVAYASTDTQYF
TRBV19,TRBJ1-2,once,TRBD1,TGTGCCAGTAGTATAGGACAGGGGGACTATGGCTACACCTTC,CASSIGQGDYGYTF
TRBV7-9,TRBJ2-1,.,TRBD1,TGTGCCAGCAGCTCCGCCGGGACAGGGGGCGGGAATGAGCAGTTCTTC,CASSSAGTGGGNEQFF
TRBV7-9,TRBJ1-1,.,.,TGTGCCAGCAGCTTAGCCGGAGTGCGGGCGGGCACTGAAGCTTTCTTT,CASSLAGVRAGTEAFF
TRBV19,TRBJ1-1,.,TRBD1,TGTGCCAGTAGGGCTCCGGACAGGGGGCGATCCACTGAAGCTTTCTTT,CASRAPDRGRSTEAFF
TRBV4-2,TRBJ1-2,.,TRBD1,TGTGCCAGCAGCCGCGGACAGGACCTAGGCTACACCTTC,CASSRGQDLGYTF
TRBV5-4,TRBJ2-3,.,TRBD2,TGTGCCAGCAGTCTCGGGACTACCACAGATACGCAGTATTTT,CASSLGTTTDTQYF
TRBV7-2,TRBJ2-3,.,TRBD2,TGTGCCAGCCGCGAGCGGGGAGAGGATACGCAGTATTTT,CASRERGEDTQYF
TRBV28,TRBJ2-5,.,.,TGTGCCAGCAGTTCACAGGGCGGAGAGACCCAGTACTTC,CASSSQGGETQYF
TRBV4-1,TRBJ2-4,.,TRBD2,TGCGCCAGCAGCCGCCAAGGACTAGCGGTAGCCAAAAACATTCAGTACTTC,CASSRQGLAVAKNIQYF
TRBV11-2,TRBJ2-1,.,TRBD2,TGTGCCAGCAGCTTAGTCGGGAGGGCCCACAATGAGCAGTTCTTC,CASSLVGRAHNEQFF
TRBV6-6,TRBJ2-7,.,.,TGTGCCAGCAGTTACCCTACAGGCCCGCTTTACGAGCAGTACTTC,CASSYPTGPLYEQYF
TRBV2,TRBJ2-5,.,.,TGTGCCAGCAGTTTGAACAGTCAAGAGACCCAGTACTTC,CASSLNSQETQYF
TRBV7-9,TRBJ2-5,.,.,TGTTCCAGCAGACAACAAGAGACCCAGTACTTC,CSSRQQETQYF
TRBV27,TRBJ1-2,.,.,TGTGCCAGCAGTTTAGGGGCAGGGAGGTCAATCTACACCTTC,CASSLGAGRSIYTF
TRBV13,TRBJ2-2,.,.,TGTGCCAGCAGCCCACTCGGGGGGACAGGCTTCACCGGGGAGCTGTTTTTT,CASSPLGGTGFTGELFF
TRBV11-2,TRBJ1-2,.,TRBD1,TGTGCCAGCAGCTTAGCTAGACAGGGGTTCGCCTATGGCTACACCTTC,CASSLARQGFAYGYTF
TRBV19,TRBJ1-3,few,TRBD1,TGTGCCAGTAGTACCCCCCGACAGGGGCCCTCTGGAAACACCATATATTTT,CASSTPRQGPSGNTIYF
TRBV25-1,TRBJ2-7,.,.,TGTGCCAGCAGTACGGTGGGCCGGGACACCCAAATCTACGAGCAGTACTTC,CASSTVGRDTQIYEQYF
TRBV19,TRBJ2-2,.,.,TGTGCCAGTAGTCCCCAGGGAATCGGGGAGCTGTTTTTT,CASSPQGIGELFF
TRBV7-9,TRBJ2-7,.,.,TGTGCCAGCAGTACGGGAGCAATCTCCTACGAGCAGTACTTC,CASSTGAISYEQYF
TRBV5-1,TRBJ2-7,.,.,TGCGCCAGCAGCCCCGCCTACGAGCAGTACTTC,CASSPAYEQYF
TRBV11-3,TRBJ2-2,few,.,TGTGCCAGCAGCTTAAACGGCGGGGAGCTGTTTTTT,CASSLNGGELFF
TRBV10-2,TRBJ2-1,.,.,TGCGCCAGCAGTGAGGAAGGGGGGGCTCTCGGGAATGAGCAGTTCTTC,CASSEEGGALGNEQFF
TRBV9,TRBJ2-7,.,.,TGTGCCAGCAGTAATAGTTGGGCAGCCGTATACGAGCAGTACTTC,CASSNSWAAVYEQYF
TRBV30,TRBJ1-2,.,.,TGTGCCTGGAGTCCCGAGAGTAACTATGGCTACACCTTC,CAWSPESNYGYTF
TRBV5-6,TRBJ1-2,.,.,TGTGCCAGCAGCACAGGATATGGCTACACCTTC,CASSTGYGYTF
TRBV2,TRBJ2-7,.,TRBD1,TGTGCCAGCAGTGAAGGGGACAGGGCTACCGGGGAGCAGTACTTC,CASSEGDRATGEQYF
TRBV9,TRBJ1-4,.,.,TGTGCCAGCAGCGTAGCTGGACGGGGTGAAAAACTGTTTTTT,CASSVAGRGEKLFF
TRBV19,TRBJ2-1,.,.,TGTGCCAGTAGTATTGGAGTAGGGGGCTACAATGAGCAGTTCTTC,CASSIGVGGYNEQFF
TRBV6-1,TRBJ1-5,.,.,TGTGCCAGCATATGGACTGTAAATAGCAATCAGCCCCAGCATTTT,CASIWTVNSNQPQHF
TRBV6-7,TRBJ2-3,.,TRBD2,TGTGCCAGCAGTTACGCCCCGGGACTAACAGATACGCAGTATTTT,CASSYAPGLTDTQYF
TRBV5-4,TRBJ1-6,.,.,TGTGCCAGCAGCTTGGCAGGGGTCAATAATTCACCCCTCCACTTT,CASSLAGVNNSPLHF
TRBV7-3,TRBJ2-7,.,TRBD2,TGTGCCAGCAGCTTAAGGCGGGAGGGCGAGCAGTACTTC,CASSLRREGEQYF
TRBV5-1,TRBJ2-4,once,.,TGCGCCAGCAGCGTACAGGGTAGGGGAAACATTCAGTACTTC,CASSVQGRGNIQYF
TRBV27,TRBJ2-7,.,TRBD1,TGTGCCAGCAGCCGTGACAGGGGTTACGAGCAGTACTTC,CASSRDRGYEQYF
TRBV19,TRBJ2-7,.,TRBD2,TGTGCCAGTAGTACTAGCGGGGGCTCCTACGAGCAGTACTTC,CASSTSGGSYEQYF
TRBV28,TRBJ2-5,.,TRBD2,TGTGCCAGCAGTTTACGTAGGGCTAGCGGCGAGAGGACCCAGTACTTC,CASSLRRASGERTQYF
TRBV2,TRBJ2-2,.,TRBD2,TGTGCCAGCAGTGCCGGGACTAGAGTAGGGGAGCTGTTTTTT,CASSAGTRVGELFF
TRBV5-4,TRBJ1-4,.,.,TGTGCCAGCAGCTTCGGGGGAGCAACTAATGAAAAACTGTTTTTT,CASSFGGATNEKLFF
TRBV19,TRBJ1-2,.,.,TGTGCCACGGCGGGGCGGAACTATGGCTACACCTTC,CATAGRNYGYTF
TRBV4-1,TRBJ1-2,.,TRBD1,TGCGCCAGCAGCCAAGAGGGGCAGGGGGTAGACTATGGCTACACCTTC,CASSQEGQGVDYGYTF
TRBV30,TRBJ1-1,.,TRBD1,TGTGCCTGGAGTACGGGGACAGGGCCCACTGAAGCTTTCTTT,CAWSTGTGPTEAFF